These 10 T cell receptor beta chains were all obtained from the same sample, sequenced in a study of blood T cell repertoires in COVID-19. Repertoires were generated with immunoSEQ multiplex PCR, while TCRdb's copy carries only in-frame clones and drops some. This sample has about 190,000 clones, with about four fifths found just once. The specimen was PBMCs or T cells enriched from blood (not recorded which). The receptors come from a woman younger than 45 who had recovered from COVID-19.

This chain connects TRBV28 to TRBJ2-7; 11 nucleotides line up with TRBD1. There are 16 residues in the CDR3. V lost 6 bases, J lost 3 bases, and 10 bases stayed unmatched. Germline V CDR1 and CDR2: MDHEN, SYDVKM. The CDR3 DNA reads as TGTGCCAGCAGCCGCCCGGCCGGGACAGGGGGCTACGAGCAGTACTTC. This sequence encodes CASSRPAGTGGYEQYF.

As DNA, the CDR3 is TGTGCCAGCAGCTTAGTTTGGGCGGGGAACACTGAAGCTTTCTTT. Protein: CASSLVWAGNTEAFF. V is TRBV11-2 and J is TRBJ1-1; D unresolved. Germline V gene data show CDR1 as SGHAT and CDR2 as FQNNGV. The CDR3 is 15 residues long. V was pared by 1 base and J by 1 base, with 10 bases between.

V and J are TRBV3-1 (or the pseudogene TRBV3-2) and TRBJ2-5, with TRBD2 as a possible D gene (6 bases). CDR3 size: 15 residues. V was shortened by 5 bases and J by 0 bases, with 13 bases between the two germline ends. Germline V gene lookup returns CDR1 LGHDT and CDR2 YNNKEL (reference sequence). The CDR3 loop reads CASSGMAGYQETQYF. In nucleotides, the CDR3 is TGTGCCAGCAGCGGGATGGCGGGGTACCAAGAGACCCAGTACTTC.

The V and J genes are TRBV30 and TRBJ1-2, with 9 nucleotides matching TRBD1. With V trimmed by 3 bases and J by 5 bases, 10 bases remained unmatched. CDR1 and CDR2 from the germline V gene are GTSNPN and SVGIG (reference sequence). CDR3 length: 15 residues. For the CDR3, the DNA is TGTGCCTGGAGGCTTACAGGGGGCGCCCCTTATGGCTACACCTTC. This translates into CAWRLTGGAPYGYTF. Supplemented by reference TRBV30 and TRBJ1-2, the full variable domain reads SQTIHQWPATLVQPVGSPLSLECTVEGTSNPNLYWYRQAAGRGLQLLFYSVGIGQISSEVPQNLSASRPQDRQFILSSKKLLLSDSGFYLCAWRLTGGAPYGYTFGSGTRLTVV.

The chain is built from TRBV19 and TRBJ1-1, with 7 bases lining up with TRBD1. This CDR3 region has 14 residues. V dropped 3 bases and J dropped 1; count of bases not matched to a gene: 2. Germline V CDR1 and CDR2: LNHDA, SQIVND (reference sequence). The CDR3 region is CASSIKGANTEAFF. As DNA, the CDR3 is TGTGCCAGTAGTATTAAGGGGGCGAACACTGAAGCTTTCTTT.

V and J are TRBV19 and TRBJ2-1; TRBD2 aligns across 10 bases. CDR3 length: 14 residues. CDR1 and CDR2 (germline): LNHDA, SQIVND (reference sequence). The V segment lost 9 bases and the J segment 7 bases; nucleotides outside the gene matches: 9. In DNA, the CDR3 is TGTGCCAGCAACCTAGCGGGAGTTATGAATGAGCAGTTCTTC. This encodes CASNLAGVMNEQFF. Full variable domain (outside the CDR3, taken from reference TRBV19 and TRBJ2-1): DGGITQSPKYLFRKEGQNVTLSCEQNLNHDAMYWYRQDPGQGLRLIYYSQIVNDFQKGDIAEGYSVSREKKESFPLTVTSAQKNPTAFYLCASNLAGVMNEQFFGPGTRLTVL.

This chain connects TRBV25-1 to TRBJ2-5; 7 bases line up with TRBD1. With V trimmed by 0 bases and J by 0 bases, 4 bases remained unmatched. Per the germline V gene, CDR1 is MGHDK and CDR2 is SYGVNS. The CDR3 covers 16 residues. The CDR3 loop reads CASSEYTGANQETQYF. The CDR3 nucleotides read TGTGCCAGCAGTGAATATACAGGGGCCAACCAAGAGACCCAGTACTTC.

This clone was counted a few times. V and J are TRBV10-2 and TRBJ1-2, with TRBD1 as a possible D gene (5 bases). CDR1 is WSHSY and CDR2 is SAAADI in the germline V gene. V dropped 8 bases and J dropped 4 bases, with 29 bases sitting between them. The CDR3 runs 18 residues. CDR3: CASAEINSPDIRSYGYTF. In nucleotides, the CDR3 is TGCGCCAGCGCCGAGATTAATTCACCGGACATCAGATCCTATGGCTACACCTTC.

The V gene is TRBV6-1, the J gene TRBJ2-7; 8 bases are a match to TRBD2. V lost 3 bases, J lost 8 bases, and 9 bases stayed unmatched. The CDR3 totals 14 residues. CDR1 and CDR2 (germline): MNHNS, SASEGT. The CDR3 DNA sequence: TGTGCCAGCAGTGACGGGAGGGCCTATCTCAAGCAGTACTTC. Its protein is CASSDGRAYLKQYF.

With respect to this clone: A junction end diverges from the germline sequence, so it may reflect a read error. V usage is TRBV7-7 and J usage is TRBJ1-1; 7 bases line up with TRBD1. Germline V lookup: CDR1 SSHAT, CDR2 FNYEAQ (reference sequence). The CDR3 is 15 residues long. CDR3 nucleotide sequence: TGTGCTAGCAGCCCATGGAGGCAGGGGGAGACTGAAGCTTTCTTT. Translating it yields CASSPWRQGETEAFF.